Presented here are 14 T cell receptor beta chains from one specimen sequenced in a study of T cell clonality in common variable immunodeficiency. The repertoire was sequenced with immunoSEQ multiplex PCR; TCRdb's copy has only in-frame clones and lacks some. This sample has about 37,000 clones, each found more than once. The sequenced material came from peripheral blood mononuclear cells. The receptor source for this set is a person aged 18-70 years in good health.

This clone came up many times. The CDR3 is cut off 3 residues early in the read; its end comes from the germline J gene. The rearrangement uses TRBV19 and TRBJ1-1; possible D gene TRBD1, 6 bases. The CDR3 is made up of 11 amino acids. Germline CDR1 and CDR2: LNHDA and SQIVND (reference sequence). The CDR3 DNA, read in part, is TGTGCCAGTAGTATTCAGGGGCGA. Its protein is CASSIQGR. The CDR3 in full is CASSIQGRAFF.

In its sample, this clone was seen many times. Read sequence stops 3 residues before the CDR3 end, and the germline J gene provides the missing end. The chain links TRBV18 to TRBJ1-5; 9 bases fit TRBD1. In germline, CDR1 is KGHSH, CDR2 LQKENI. V lost 4 bases to trimming and J lost 6 bases; unmatched junction nucleotides: 4. This CDR3 is built from 14 residues. Here the CDR3 reads CASSQGQGSQPQHF. Partial CDR3 DNA: TGTGCCAGCTCACAAGGACAGGGGAGTCAGCCC.

The table lists this clone with many counts. The read falls 3 residues short of the CDR3 end, and the missing part is taken from the germline J gene. The chain recombines TRBV5-1 with TRBJ2-1; TRBD2 aligns across 12 bases. The CDR3 is 15 residues long. Germline V gives CDR1 SGHRS, CDR2 YFSETQ. V was pared by 0 bases and J by 9 bases, with 4 bases of the junction left unmatched. The CDR3 DNA, read in part, is TGCGCCAGCAGCTTGGAGCTAGCGGGAGGGGGTGAG. Its translation is CASSLELAGGGE. Given in full, the CDR3 is CASSLELAGGGEQFF.

This clone was picked up a small number of times. From the germline J gene comes the end of the CDR3, since the read stops 3 residues before it. The chain carries TRBV19 and TRBJ1-5; D is undetermined. Germline V gene data show CDR1 as LNHDA and CDR2 as SQIVND (reference sequence). The V end lost 3 bases, the J end lost 0 bases, and 12 bases lay between the germline ends. The CDR3 contains 16 residues. Here the CDR3 reads CASSMKGGLSNQPQHF. The DNA read from the CDR3 is TGTGCCAGTAGTATGAAAGGCGGACTTAGCAATCAGCCC.

In its sample, this clone was seen many times. Coverage ceases 3 residues before the CDR3 finishes, and the germline J gene fills in the end. The chain employs TRBV20-1 and TRBJ2-5; D is possibly TRBD1 (6 bases). The germline V gene encodes CDR1 DFQATT and CDR2 SNEGSKA (reference sequence). CDR3 length equals 12 residues. The CDR3 sequence is CSGGTSQETQYF. The CDR3 bases that were read are TGCAGCGGTGGGACAAGCCAAGAGACC.

This clone was recorded many times. The read comes to an end 3 residues before the CDR3 does, leaving the germline J gene to fill in the end. This CDR3 is also generated by other DNA sequences in the sample. This rearrangement joins TRBV6-1 to TRBJ1-1; perhaps TRBD1 as D (5 bases). Trimming removed 3 bases at V and 4 bases at J, with 12 bases between. The CDR3 length is 14 residues. CDR1 MNHNS and CDR2 SASEGT come from the germline V gene. CDR3 bases read: TGTGCCAGCAGTGATCCGATTAGGGGCACTGAA. Its protein product is CASSDPIRGTE. The whole CDR3 protein is CASSDPIRGTEAFF.

Details on this clone: The read ends 3 residues early relative to the CDR3; the germline J gene fills the gap. This chain joins TRBV18 and TRBJ1-2; D is perhaps TRBD1 (5 bases). The germline V gene encodes CDR1 KGHSH and CDR2 LQKENI. Deletions cut 1 base from V and 5 bases from J, with 11 bases between. This CDR3 has 14 residues. This chain's CDR3 is CASSPRGLEYGYTF. The sequenced CDR3 bases are TGTGCCAGCTCACCACGGGGACTCGAATATGGC. Full variable domain (remainder filled in from reference TRBV18 and TRBJ1-2): NAGVMQNPRHLVRRRGQEARLRCSPMKGHSHVYWYRQLPEEGLKFMVYLQKENIIDESGMPKERFSAEFPKEGPSILRIQQVVRGDSAAYFCASSPRGLEYGYTFGSGTRLTVV.

This clone appeared many times. Read data end 3 residues before the CDR3 end; the end is taken from the germline J gene. The chain uses TRBV15 and TRBJ1-3, with a possible D match to TRBD1 (5 bases). The germline V and J ends were trimmed by 5 bases and 0 bases, with 14 bases remaining between them. The CDR3 has 16 amino acids. Germline values: CDR1 LNHNV, CDR2 YYDKDF (reference sequence). Incomplete CDR3 DNA: TGTGCCACCAGCTTGGGGGGTTGGCCCTCTGGAAACACC. Translating it yields CATSLGGWPSGNT. The entire CDR3 is CATSLGGWPSGNTIYF.

This clone occurred many times. The read falls 3 residues short of the CDR3 end, and the missing part is taken from the germline J gene. The chain combines TRBV19 with TRBJ1-4; maybe TRBD1 (6 bases). There are 14 residues in the CDR3. Germline values: CDR1 LNHDA, CDR2 SQIVND (reference sequence). V was trimmed by 5 bases and J by 7 bases, leaving 14 bases between them. The CDR3 loop reads CASSRSGVFEKLFF. Partial CDR3 DNA: TGTGCCAGTAGTCGGTCAGGGGTTTTTGAAAAA.

By share, this clone counts as medium-sized. The sequence runs out 3 residues before the end of the CDR3; the remainder is reconstructed from the germline J gene. V and J are TRBV30 and TRBJ2-3; D is possibly TRBD1 (6 bases). The CDR3 has 13 amino acids. Between the trimmed V and J ends, which lost 5 bases and 6 bases, there was a span of 15 bases. Germline V lookup: CDR1 GTSNPN, CDR2 SVGIG (reference sequence). The CDR3 DNA, read in part, is TGTGCCTGGGGGACAAGGCCTCGGGATACG. Translated, it gives CAWGTRPRDT. The full CDR3 reads CAWGTRPRDTQYF.

The table lists this clone with many counts. Other DNA sequences within the sample encode an identical CDR3. The CDR3 protein is CASSPGTSSTDTQYF. The covered CDR3 bases are TGTGCCAGCAGTCCCGGGACAAGTAGCACAGATACG. The V gene is TRBV2, the J gene TRBJ2-3, with a tentative D call TRBD1 (6 bases). The read halts 3 residues ahead of the CDR3 end, with the missing end drawn from the germline J gene. The CDR3 has 15 residues. Germline CDR1 reads SNHLY; CDR2 reads FYNNEI. V lost 5 bases to trimming and J lost 0 bases, with 12 bases between them.

This clone was seen repeatedly, ten times or more. The read stops 3 residues short of the end of the CDR3; the missing end is completed from the germline J gene. This rearrangement joins TRBV19 to TRBJ2-7, with TRBD1 matching over 8 bases. J was trimmed by 3 bases and V by 5 bases; bases with no gene match: 6. The germline V gene has CDR1 LNHDA and CDR2 SQIVND (reference sequence). This CDR3 spans 14 amino acids. The CDR3 protein is CASSPGGINYEQYF. The DNA read from the CDR3 is TGTGCCAGTAGTCCAGGGGGCATAAACTACGAG. Drawing the rest from reference TRBV19 and TRBJ2-7, the complete variable domain is DGGITQSPKYLFRKEGQNVTLSCEQNLNHDAMYWYRQDPGQGLRLIYYSQIVNDFQKGDIAEGYSVSREKKESFPLTVTSAQKNPTAFYLCASSPGGINYEQYFGPGTRLTVT.

In its sample, this clone was seen many times. The CDR3 spells CASSLYGNQPQHF. CDR3 DNA, as far as it was read: TGTGCCAGCAGTTTATATGGCAATCAGCCC. V is TRBV2 and J is TRBJ1-5; D uncertain. The CDR3 extends 3 residues past the end of the read, so its final part is completed from the germline J gene. With 5 bases removed from V and 2 bases from J, the gap between germline ends came to 7 bases. In germline, CDR1 is SNHLY, CDR2 FYNNEI. The CDR3 loop spans 13 amino acids.

This clone came up many times. Read coverage stops 3 residues before the CDR3 terminus; the germline J gene supplies the remainder. This chain connects TRBV5-1 to TRBJ1-4, with D unclear. This CDR3 region has 15 residues. V was pared by 0 bases and J by 7 bases, with 13 bases between. Germline CDR1 reads SGHRS; CDR2 reads YFSETQ. The covered CDR3 bases are TGCGCCAGCAGCTTGGGGCAGGTGAAAGGTGAAAAA. Residues: CASSLGQVKGEK. The complete CDR3 sequence is CASSLGQVKGEKLFF.